Following are 26 T cell receptor beta chains from one sample sequenced in a study of cytomegalovirus exposure and HLA in healthy donors. 60 Vbeta and 13 Jbeta primers were used in PCR. Sequenced by immunoSEQ multiplex PCR; TCRdb stores in-frame clones only, minus some. This specimen shows about 34,000 clones; the ten leading clones hold around 3.3%. Source material: PBMCs. Receptors originate from a woman aged 40 to 50 in good health and CMV-seropositive.

The V and J genes are TRBV4-3 and TRBJ1-2; TRBD1 agrees at 7 bases. The CDR3 length is 17 residues. The junction had 15 bases not matched to a gene; V was cut back by 0 bases and J by 8 bases. The germline V gene has CDR1 LGHNA and CDR2 YSLEER. The CDR3 DNA reads TGCGCCAGCAGCCAAGATGAGGGGAATCCAGGGGGGAAAGGCTACACCTTC. Translation gives CASSQDEGNPGGKGYTF.

This sequence joins TRBV5-6 and TRBJ1-2; maybe TRBD1 (6 bases). With 4 bases removed from V and 2 bases from J, the gap between germline ends came to 15 bases. This CDR3 has 15 amino acids. Germline V CDR1 and CDR2: SGHDT, YYEEEE. CDR3 amino acids: CASSLPGEGNYGYTF. The CDR3 bases are TGTGCCAGCAGCCTCCCAGGGGAGGGGAACTATGGCTACACCTTC.

This chain links TRBV7-8 with TRBJ2-2; 12 bases agree with TRBD2. Looked up from germline, CDR1 is SGHVS and CDR2 is FQNEAQ. The CDR3 sequence is 18 residues long. V trimming: 5 bases; J trimming: 5 bases; junction bases outside the gene matches: 12. The CDR3 reads CASSPRRLAGVITGELFF. The CDR3 region has the DNA TGTGCCAGCAGCCCCCGGCGACTAGCGGGAGTTATTACCGGGGAGCTGTTTTTT.

The chain uses TRBV30 and TRBJ2-3, with D unclear. V lost 3 bases and J 0 bases, leaving 4 bases between the germline ends. Germline V gene sequence: CDR1 GTSNPN, CDR2 SVGIG (reference sequence). The CDR3 is 12 residues long. The CDR3 is CAWRASTDTQYF. The CDR3 DNA follows: TGTGCCTGGAGAGCTAGCACAGATACGCAGTATTTT.

This rearrangement joins TRBV13 to TRBJ2-7; D not resolved. Germline loops: CDR1 PRHDT, CDR2 FYEKMQ (reference sequence). The V end lost 1 base, the J end lost 4 bases, and 5 bases lay between the germline ends. The CDR3 runs to 12 residues. This chain's CDR3 is CASSLARYEQYF. CDR3 nucleotide sequence: TGTGCCAGCAGCTTAGCGCGGTACGAGCAGTACTTC. The variable domain in full, completed from reference TRBV13 and TRBJ2-7, reads AAGVIQSPRHLIKEKRETATLKCYPIPRHDTVYWYQQGPGQDPQFLISFYEKMQSDKGSIPDRFSAQQFSDYHSELNMSSLELGDSALYFCASSLARYEQYFGPGTRLTVT.

The chain has TRBV19 and TRBJ2-7; 7 nucleotides align to TRBD2. V trimming: 6 bases; J trimming: 4 bases; junction bases outside the gene matches: 12. Germline V gene sequence: CDR1 LNHDA, CDR2 SQIVND (reference sequence). This CDR3 is 15 amino acids long. The CDR3 bases are TGTGCCAGTAGCTTAGATGGGGTCGGGAGGTACGAGCAGTACTTC. Translating it yields CASSLDGVGRYEQYF.

V gene TRBV5-1 combines with J gene TRBJ2-1, with 8 bases identical to TRBD1. V lost 2 bases and J lost 9; bases outside the gene matches: 10. CDR1 is SGHRS, CDR2 YFSETQ, per germline. CDR3 length: 15 amino acids. The CDR3 DNA reads as TGCGCCAGCAGCTTTGGACAGGGAGTAGGAGCTGAGCAGTTCTTC. Protein sequence: CASSFGQGVGAEQFF.

The chain links TRBV5-1 to TRBJ1-3; D may be TRBD1 (6 bases). Looked up from germline, CDR1 is SGHRS and CDR2 is YFSETQ. V dropped 4 bases and J dropped 4 bases, with 18 bases sitting between them. This CDR3 contains 16 residues. CDR3 region: CASSVQGQGSGNTIYF. CDR3 DNA sequence: TGCGCCAGCAGCGTGCAGGGGCAGGGCAGCGGAAACACCATATATTTT.

This clone shows up as medium-sized by frequency. The chain links TRBV7-9 to TRBJ2-1; TRBD2 matches 8 bases. Germline V CDR1 and CDR2: SEHNR, FQNEAQ (reference sequence). The CDR3 loop spans 15 amino acids. The V gene end was trimmed by 2 bases and the J gene end by 10 bases; junction bases not matched to a gene: 10. CDR3 DNA sequence: TGTGCCAGCAGCTTACATGGTAGCGGGATTAGCGAGCAGTTCTTC. It translates to CASSLHGSGISEQFF.

This chain uses TRBV6-5 with TRBJ2-7, with 9 positions matching TRBD2. Looked up from germline, CDR1 is MNHEY and CDR2 is SVGAGI. V trimming: 2 bases; J trimming: 6 bases; junction bases outside the gene matches: 11. The CDR3 length is 16 residues. The CDR3 loop is CASSYRLAGDGGEQYF. The CDR3 DNA is TGTGCCAGCAGTTACCGCTTAGCGGGAGACGGTGGCGAGCAGTACTTC.

The V call is TRBV18, the J call TRBJ1-1; D remains ambiguous. Trimming removed 2 bases at V and 1 base at J, with 8 bases between. CDR1 KGHSH and CDR2 LQKENI come from the germline V gene. The CDR3 runs 14 residues. Here the CDR3 DNA reads TGTGCCAGCTCACCAGCTAACCAGAACACTGAAGCTTTCTTT. This codes for CASSPANQNTEAFF.

V and J are TRBV5-1 and TRBJ1-1; 7 bases are shared with TRBD1. V lost 4 bases to trimming and J lost 5 bases; unmatched junction nucleotides: 5. In germline, CDR1 is SGHRS, CDR2 YFSETQ. This CDR3 has 13 residues. The CDR3 DNA reads TGCGCCAGCAGCAATACAGGGGTGACTGAAGCTTTCTTT. This sequence encodes CASSNTGVTEAFF.

The CDR3 bases are TGTGCCAGCAGCCTCGGGACTAGCGGGCCGTTCTTC. Its translation: CASSLGTSGPFF. The rearrangement uses TRBV7-9 and TRBJ2-1; 12 bases are shared with TRBD2. Germline V gene data show CDR1 as SEHNR and CDR2 as FQNEAQ (reference sequence). The CDR3 length is 12 residues. J lost 15 bases, V lost 5 bases, and 5 bases had no gene match. Looking up the rest from reference TRBV7-9 and TRBJ2-1 gives the full variable domain: DTGVSQNPRHKITKRGQNVTFRCDPISEHNRLYWYRQTLGQGPEFLTYFQNEAQLEKSRLLSDRFSAERPKGSFSTLEIQRTEQGDSAMYLCASSLGTSGPFFGPGTRLTVL.

The genes are TRBV4-3 and TRBJ1-1; D not resolved. Trimming removed 6 bases from V and 4 bases from J, with 12 bases in between. This CDR3 spans 13 amino acids. Germline V gene data show CDR1 as LGHNA and CDR2 as YSLEER. Written as DNA, the CDR3 is TGCGCCAGCAGTTCTCATCGGGTCACTGAAGCTTTCTTT. Protein product: CASSSHRVTEAFF.

The gene calls are TRBV4-1 and TRBJ1-5; D gene unclear. Germline V gives CDR1 MGHRA, CDR2 YSYEKL. The CDR3 is made up of 13 amino acids. V was shortened by 4 bases and J by 0 bases, with 4 bases between the two germline ends. CDR3 sequence reads: CASSRGSNQPQHF. The CDR3, as DNA: TGCGCCAGCAGCCGCGGTAGCAATCAGCCCCAGCATTTT.

This sequence joins TRBV4-2 and TRBJ2-7; TRBD1 might be the D (5 bases). CDR3 length equals 15 residues. The germline V gene encodes CDR1 LGHNA and CDR2 YNFKEQ. Trimming pared 0 bases from V and 1 base from J, leaving 10 bases between. The chain's CDR3 is CASSQDLRQSYEQYF. The CDR3 DNA sequence: TGTGCCAGCAGCCAAGATCTGCGACAGTCCTACGAGCAGTACTTC.

About this clone: One end of the junction fails to match germline, which may point to a read error. The chain links TRBV28 to TRBJ2-5; a possible D gene is TRBD2 (5 bases). The CDR3 covers 15 residues. CDR1 and CDR2 from the germline V gene are MDHEN and SYDVKM. CDR3 sequence: CASSLNRGWEETQYF. As DNA, the CDR3 is TGCGCCAGCAGTTTAAATCGGGGATGGGAGGAGACCCAGTACTTC. Complete variable domain (other parts from reference TRBV28 and TRBJ2-5): DVKVTQSSRYLVKRTGEKVFLECVQDMDHENMFWYRQDPGLGLRLIYFSYDVKMKEKGDIPEGYSVSREKKERFSLILESASTNQTSMYLCASSLNRGWEETQYFGPGTRLLVL.

The V gene is TRBV4-2, the J gene TRBJ2-7, with a tentative D call TRBD1 (5 bases). Trimming left V 1 base short and J 2 bases short, with 12 bases between. Germline CDR1 is LGHNA and CDR2 is YNFKEQ. CDR3 size: 15 residues. The CDR3 DNA follows: TGTGCCAGCAGCCAAGTTTATAAGGGGACCTACGAGCAGTACTTC. Protein: CASSQVYKGTYEQYF.

The chain joins TRBV7-2 to TRBJ2-3; TRBD1 might be the D (6 bases). This CDR3 spans 14 amino acids. Germline V gives CDR1 SGHTA, CDR2 FQGNSA. V shed 5 bases and J shed 2 bases, with 11 bases lying between them. This chain's CDR3 is CASSIRGFTDTQYF. For the CDR3, the DNA is TGTGCCAGCAGCATTAGGGGGTTCACAGATACGCAGTATTTT. The variable domain in full, with the rest retrieved from reference TRBV7-2 and TRBJ2-3, is GAGVSQSPSNKVTEKGKDVELRCDPISGHTALYWYRQSLGQGLEFLIYFQGNSAPDKSGLPSDRFSAERTGGSVSTLTIQRTQQEDSAVYLCASSIRGFTDTQYFGPGTRLTVL.

V and J are TRBV6-1 and TRBJ1-2; TRBD1 agrees at 8 bases. With 4 bases clipped from V and 4 bases from J, the junction kept 5 bases outside the gene matches. This CDR3 spans 14 amino acids. The germline V gene has CDR1 MNHNS and CDR2 SASEGT. Written as DNA, the CDR3 is TGTGCCAGCAGTGCGAGGACAGGGACCTATGGCTACACCTTC. It is translated as CASSARTGTYGYTF.

The chain employs TRBV28 and TRBJ2-4; tentatively, D is TRBD1 (6 bases). V lost 5 bases to trimming and J lost 8 bases, with 13 bases between them. Germline V gene sequence: CDR1 MDHEN, CDR2 SYDVKM. The CDR3 sequence is 13 residues long. DNA of the CDR3: TGTGCCAGCAGTGAGGCAGGGGTTGACATTCAGTACTTC. This encodes CASSEAGVDIQYF.

The CDR3 DNA reads TGTGCCAGCAGCTCTAGGAGTGGAAACACCATATATTTT. Translating gives CASSSRSGNTIYF. The chain employs TRBV7-2 and TRBJ1-3; D gene ambiguous. Deletions cut 4 bases from V and 3 bases from J, with 7 bases between. The CDR3 runs 13 residues. CDR1 and CDR2 from the germline V gene are SGHTA and FQGNSA. Full variable domain (outside the CDR3, taken from reference TRBV7-2 and TRBJ1-3): GAGVSQSPSNKVTEKGKDVELRCDPISGHTALYWYRQSLGQGLEFLIYFQGNSAPDKSGLPSDRFSAERTGGSVSTLTIQRTQQEDSAVYLCASSSRSGNTIYFGEGSWLTVV.

The J gene is TRBJ2-7, the V gene TRBV29-1; D remains ambiguous. Germline V CDR1 and CDR2: SQVTM, ANQGSEA. Trimming pared 4 bases from V and 2 bases from J, leaving 12 bases between. There are 13 residues in the CDR3. CDR3 coding DNA: TGCAGCGTTGCAAAGCGTCTAACCTACGAGCAGTACTTC. Translation: CSVAKRLTYEQYF.

The J gene is TRBJ2-1, the V gene TRBV4-1, with TRBD2 matching over 7 bases. The CDR3 is made up of 16 amino acids. The V gene end was trimmed by 1 base and the J gene end by 5 bases; junction bases not matched to a gene: 8. The V gene's germline CDR1 is MGHRA and CDR2 YSYEKL. The CDR3 protein is CASSQVASGLDNEQFF. The CDR3 coding sequence is TGCGCCAGCAGCCAAGTCGCTAGCGGCCTCGACAATGAGCAGTTCTTC.

The chain is built from TRBV5-1 and TRBJ2-7; 9 bases align to TRBD1. Germline CDR1 reads SGHRS; CDR2 reads YFSETQ. After removal of 4 bases from V and 6 bases from J, the junction contained 14 bases not matched to a gene. The CDR3 runs 16 residues. CDR3 in amino acids: CASSADPSGTGTEQYF. The CDR3 DNA is TGCGCCAGCAGCGCGGATCCTTCCGGGACAGGGACCGAGCAGTACTTC.

This rearrangement joins TRBV18 to TRBJ2-7; the match to TRBD2 covers 11 bases. The length of the CDR3 is 14 residues. CDR1 and CDR2 (germline): KGHSH, LQKENI. The junction had 4 bases not matched to a gene; V was cut back by 6 bases and J by 3 bases. The DNA of the CDR3 is TGTGCCAGCTCGAAGGGGACTAGCGGCTACGAGCAGTACTTC. Protein product: CASSKGTSGYEQYF.